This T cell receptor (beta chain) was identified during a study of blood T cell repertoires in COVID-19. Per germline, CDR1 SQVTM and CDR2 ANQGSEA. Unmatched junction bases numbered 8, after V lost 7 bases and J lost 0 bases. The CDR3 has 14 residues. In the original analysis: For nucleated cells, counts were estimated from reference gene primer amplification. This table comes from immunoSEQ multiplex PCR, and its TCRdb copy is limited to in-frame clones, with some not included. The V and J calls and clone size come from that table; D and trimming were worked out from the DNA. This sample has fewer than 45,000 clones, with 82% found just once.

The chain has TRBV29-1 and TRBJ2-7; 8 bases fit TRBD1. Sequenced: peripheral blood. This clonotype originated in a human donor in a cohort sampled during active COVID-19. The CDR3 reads CSASRDRLSYEQYF. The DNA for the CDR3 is TGCAGCGCGAGTAGGGACAGGCTCTCCTACGAGCAGTACTTC.